Reported below is one TCR beta chain. Its antigen is undetermined. This sample was included in a study of identical twins. Study observations and caveats: Abundant beta clonotypes from cord blood had fewer insertions, unlike memory repertoires, which showed none.

MiXCR, applied by TCRdb to the 5' RACE reads, yields one record per CDR3 protein. The data contain approximately 490,000 distinct CDR3 sequences, approximately 20% of them singletons. CDR1 and CDR2 (germline): DFQATT, SNEGSKA (reference sequence). CDR3 length equals 13 residues. Trimming shortened V by 1 base and J by 4 bases, and 10 bases separated the two germline ends. The same sample was also used in a study of yellow fever vaccine responses in identical twins.

The chain combines TRBV20-1 with TRBJ2-5; D call uncertain. The receptor comes from a woman between 18 and 29 years old in good health. The sample taken for sequencing was CD4+ T cells sorted from blood. The CDR3 is CSARGLVGETQYF. The CDR3, as DNA: TGCAGTGCTAGAGGGCTAGTTGGAGAGACCCAGTACTTC.